This TCR beta chain came from a study of early T cells in non-severe SARS-CoV-2 infection (dated by TCRdb to the early 2020s). With respect to the entire study: TCR sequencing used bulk RNA from unsorted whole blood, so alpha and beta chains could not be paired.

Results and caveats for the whole study, not just this receptor: VDJdb matching was skewed toward anti-spike CD8 responses and likely underestimated virus-specific expansions by missing private and CD4 specificities.

V lost 2 bases and J lost 5 bases; the stretch between them is 11 bases long. Reading from cysteine to phenylalanine, the CDR3 counts 15 amino acids. Kept here is only the CDR3 DNA, which spans 45 bases and is read in frame from base 1. CDR1 and CDR2 were assigned from the germline V gene as SGHRS and YFSETQ. As concerns this clonotype: This receptor's antigen is unknown. No quality values exist for individual bases; no much larger clone is one base distant.

Library prep was done by 5' RACE. The sequencer was a NextSeq 500. Unique molecular identifiers were attached to individual cDNA molecules in the TCR library protocol so that sequencing error and PCR bias could be corrected. TCR alpha and beta chains were both sequenced, and the abundances of alpha and beta sequences in each sample were closely correlated with each other. Regarding the original processing steps: Decombinator V4 was used to annotate the V gene, J gene and CDR3 of the TCR sequences. TCRs were defined as expanded if a significant change between any two time points was detected under a Poisson model with p below 0.0001. TCR abundances were normalised to the total number of TCRs sequenced per sample and expressed as counts per million. TRAV1-2 paired with TRAJ12, TRAJ20 or TRAJ33 defined MAIT TCRs, while TRAV10 paired with TRAJ18 defined iNKT TCRs. A search of VDJdb, accessed on 1 November 2021, was run for TCRs annotated to CMV, EBV and SARS-CoV-2, with TCRs annotated for multiple antigens excluded. In TCRdb, the public reads were trimmed at Q25 with fastp and aligned with MiXCR, with productive beta chains retained. When rows share a CDR3 protein, they turn into one entry using the most common DNA and genes. The V and J calls follow TCRdb's processing rather than the paper's. The table for this sample lists 65,000 to 95,000 distinct CDR3 sequences; around 17% of them were counted only once. The ten largest clones capture roughly 2.7% of the sample.

The study was a case-control design nested within a healthcare worker cohort in London, UK, with weekly nasopharyngeal swab PCR tests and blood sampling. Healthcare workers were recruited during the week of the UK lockdown, between 23 and 31 March 2020, and followed weekly for up to 16 weeks. Material: whole blood. This sequence originates from an adult who was a healthcare worker with PCR-confirmed SARS-CoV-2 infection or an uninfected control (not recorded which). The chain is encoded by TRBV5-1 joined to TRBJ1-6; the D gene is perhaps TRBD1, from 6 matching bases. Here is the DNA: TGCGCCAGCAGCTTTACAGGGTACGATAATTCACCCCTCCACTTT. It translates to CASSFTGYDNSPLHF.